This entry lists 8 T cell receptor beta chains sequenced from one sample in a study of blood T cells in healthy people across ages. A second roughly 7 to 11 cycle PCR used barcoded and J-beta primers. Each CDR3 protein is one row after TCRdb ran MiXCR on the 5' RACE reads. Altogether 800,000 or so distinct CDR3 sequences are present, 20% to 25% being singletons, with the ten largest covering roughly 3.5%. This sample also appeared in a second study, on T cells of mothers and their children.

The sample was blood. Every receptor here comes from a boy younger than 18 in good health.

The V call is TRBV28, the J call TRBJ1-1; no firm D call. Trimming pared 5 bases from V and 4 bases from J, leaving 11 bases between. The germline CDR1 and CDR2 sequences are MDHEN and SYDVKM. The CDR3 runs to 13 residues. CDR3 DNA: TGTGCCAGCAGTCGTGCTGGTTCCACTGAAGCTTTCTTT. Its protein product is CASSRAGSTEAFF. The variable domain in full, completed from reference TRBV28 and TRBJ1-1, reads DVKVTQSSRYLVKRTGEKVFLECVQDMDHENMFWYRQDPGLGLRLIYFSYDVKMKEKGDIPEGYSVSREKKERFSLILESASTNQTSMYLCASSRAGSTEAFFGQGTRLTVV.

This clonotype has a handful of counts. The chain has TRBV4-1 and TRBJ1-3; D ambiguous. This CDR3 contains 13 residues. The germline CDR1 and CDR2 sequences are MGHRA and YSYEKL. V lost 1 base and J lost 4, with 5 bases in between. The CDR3 DNA reads as TGCGCCAGCAGCCAAGCGGAGGGAAACACCATATATTTT. Translation: CASSQAEGNTIYF.

This clonotype was detected only a few times. The V gene is TRBV29-1, the J gene TRBJ2-5; weak D call: TRBD2 (7 bases). The closer fit of TRBJ2-1 to the DNA end suggests the J call may be wrong. The CDR3 is made up of 15 amino acids. Germline V gives CDR1 SQVTM, CDR2 ANQGSEA. CDR3 protein: CSAGAERGLYNEQFF. For the CDR3, the DNA is TGCAGCGCAGGGGCGGAGCGGGGCTTATACAATGAGCAGTTCTTC.

This clonotype was seen a handful of times. V usage is TRBV4-1 and J usage is TRBJ2-5; 11 positions agree with TRBD2. Unmatched junction bases numbered 9, after V lost 5 bases and J lost 4 bases. The CDR3 is made up of 16 amino acids. Germline V gives CDR1 MGHRA, CDR2 YSYEKL. The CDR3 bases are TGCGCCAGCAGCGGTAGCGGGAGGGCCTTAGGAGAGACCCAGTACTTC. Protein: CASSGSGRALGETQYF.

V gene TRBV11-2 combines with J gene TRBJ2-1; no firm D call. Per germline, CDR1 SGHAT and CDR2 FQNNGV. The V gene lost 5 bases and the J gene lost 12 bases, with 8 bases spanning the gap. The CDR3 consists of 10 residues. The CDR3 region is CASSDNAQFF. CDR3 nucleotide sequence: TGTGCCAGCAGCGACAACGCGCAGTTCTTC.

The chain couples TRBV20-1 to TRBJ2-5; the match to TRBD1 covers 11 bases. The better agreement between TRBJ2-7 and the DNA end casts doubt on the J call. Germline V gene sequence: CDR1 DFQATT, CDR2 SNEGSKA (reference sequence). This CDR3 spans 14 amino acids. The CDR3 loop reads CSARFGQGADEQYF. In nucleotides, the CDR3 is TGCAGTGCTAGATTCGGACAGGGGGCCGACGAGCAGTACTTC.

This clonotype was seen only a few times. The rearrangement uses TRBV3-1 and TRBJ2-1; 13 positions match TRBD2. Looked up from germline, CDR1 is LGHDT and CDR2 is YNNKEL (reference sequence). This CDR3 has 17 residues. J lost 2 bases, V lost 1 base, and 2 bases had no gene match. The chain's CDR3 is CASSQGGLAGTYNEQFF. The CDR3 bases are TGTGCCAGCAGCCAAGGGGGACTAGCGGGGACCTACAATGAGCAGTTCTTC.

This clonotype was counted a few times. The rearrangement joins TRBV20-1 to TRBJ1-2; a weak D match, TRBD1 (5 bases). The V gene lost 6 bases and the J gene lost 11 bases, with 16 bases spanning the gap. Looked up from germline, CDR1 is DFQATT and CDR2 is SNEGSKA (reference sequence). The CDR3 extends over 11 amino acids. The CDR3 nucleotides read TGCAGTGCCTCCCCAGGGTCTGTTTACACCTTC. As protein: CSASPGSVYTF.